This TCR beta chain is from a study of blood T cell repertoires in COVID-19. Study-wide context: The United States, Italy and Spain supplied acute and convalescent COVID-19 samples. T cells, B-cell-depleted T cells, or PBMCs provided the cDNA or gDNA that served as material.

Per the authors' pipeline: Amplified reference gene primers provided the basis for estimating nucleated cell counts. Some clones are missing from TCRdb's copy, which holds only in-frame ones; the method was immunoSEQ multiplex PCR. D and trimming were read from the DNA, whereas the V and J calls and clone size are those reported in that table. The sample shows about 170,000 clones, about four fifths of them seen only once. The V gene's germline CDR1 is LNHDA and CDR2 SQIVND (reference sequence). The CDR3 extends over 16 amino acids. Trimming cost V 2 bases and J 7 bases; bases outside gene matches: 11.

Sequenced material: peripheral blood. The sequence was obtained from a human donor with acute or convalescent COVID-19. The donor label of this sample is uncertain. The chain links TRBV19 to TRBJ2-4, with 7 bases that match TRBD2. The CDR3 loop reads CASSIRGRESGNIQYF. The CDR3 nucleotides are TGTGCCAGTAGTATACGCGGGCGGGAGTCAGGGAACATTCAGTACTTC.